This T cell receptor beta chain was captured by sequencing in a study of blood T cells in healthy people across ages. Across the study: Template switching caught about one barcoded beta molecule for each two T cells. General study findings and limits: Estimates of total diversity, which came from one million sequenced T cells, were considered to be underestimates.

For the second PCR, which ran for about 6 to 11 cycles, a sample-barcoded 5' primer and a J-beta primer mix were used. A template-switch adaptor containing 12 random nucleotides labeled each cDNA molecule. Samples each returned at least 3 million CDR3-containing paired-end reads. TCRdb re-analysed the 5' RACE reads in MiXCR, keeping a single row per CDR3 protein. Of about 780,000 distinct CDR3 sequences detected, about half appear once; the ten largest clones hold about a sixth. A note on this clonotype: Its antigen is undetermined.

The sequence came from a man older than 75 in good health. Source material: blood.

CDR3 residues: CASSYNRDVNTEAFF. In nucleotides, the CDR3 is TGTGCCAGCAGTTACAACAGGGATGTCAACACTGAAGCTTTCTTT. This rearrangement joins TRBV6-5 to TRBJ1-1; weak D call: TRBD1 (6 bases). The CDR3 contains 15 residues. CDR1 and CDR2 (germline): MNHEY, SVGAGI. Trimming removed 2 bases from V and 2 bases from J, with 12 bases in between.